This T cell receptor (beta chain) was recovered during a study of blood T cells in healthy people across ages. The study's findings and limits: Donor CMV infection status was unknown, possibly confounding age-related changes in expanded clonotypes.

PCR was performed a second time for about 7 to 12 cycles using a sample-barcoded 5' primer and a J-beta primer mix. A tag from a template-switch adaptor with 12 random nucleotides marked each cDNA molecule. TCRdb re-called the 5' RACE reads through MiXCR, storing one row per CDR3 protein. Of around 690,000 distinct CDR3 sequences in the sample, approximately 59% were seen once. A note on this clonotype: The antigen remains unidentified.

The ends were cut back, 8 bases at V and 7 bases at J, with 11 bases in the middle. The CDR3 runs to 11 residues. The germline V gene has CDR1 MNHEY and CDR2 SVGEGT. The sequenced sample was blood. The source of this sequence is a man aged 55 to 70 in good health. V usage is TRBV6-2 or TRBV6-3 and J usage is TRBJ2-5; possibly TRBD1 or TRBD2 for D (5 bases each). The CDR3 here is CASRLRGTQYF. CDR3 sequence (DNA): TGTGCCAGCCGTTTGAGGGGGACCCAGTACTTC.